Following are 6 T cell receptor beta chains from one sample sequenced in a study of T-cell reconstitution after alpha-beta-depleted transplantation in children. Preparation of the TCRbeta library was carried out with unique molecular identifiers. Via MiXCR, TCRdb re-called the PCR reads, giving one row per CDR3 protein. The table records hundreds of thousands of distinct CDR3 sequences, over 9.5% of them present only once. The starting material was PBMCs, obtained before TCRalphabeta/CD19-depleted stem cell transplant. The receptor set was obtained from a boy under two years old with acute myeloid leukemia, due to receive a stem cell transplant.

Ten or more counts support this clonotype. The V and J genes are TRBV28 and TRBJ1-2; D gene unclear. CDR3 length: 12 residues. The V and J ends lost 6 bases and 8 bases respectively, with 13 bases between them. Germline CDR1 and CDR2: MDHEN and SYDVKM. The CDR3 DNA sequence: TGTGCCAGCAGGCGGGCGGGCGGCGGCTACACCTTC. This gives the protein CASRRAGGGYTF.

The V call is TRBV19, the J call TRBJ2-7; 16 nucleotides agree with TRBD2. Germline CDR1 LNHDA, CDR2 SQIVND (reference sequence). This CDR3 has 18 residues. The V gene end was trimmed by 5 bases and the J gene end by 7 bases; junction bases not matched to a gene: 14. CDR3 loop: CASSGPPAGLAGGREQYF. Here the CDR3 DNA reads TGTGCCAGTAGTGGCCCTCCAGCGGGACTAGCGGGAGGGCGGGAGCAGTACTTC. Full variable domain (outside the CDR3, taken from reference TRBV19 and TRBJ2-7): DGGITQSPKYLFRKEGQNVTLSCEQNLNHDAMYWYRQDPGQGLRLIYYSQIVNDFQKGDIAEGYSVSREKKESFPLTVTSAQKNPTAFYLCASSGPPAGLAGGREQYFGPGTRLTVT.

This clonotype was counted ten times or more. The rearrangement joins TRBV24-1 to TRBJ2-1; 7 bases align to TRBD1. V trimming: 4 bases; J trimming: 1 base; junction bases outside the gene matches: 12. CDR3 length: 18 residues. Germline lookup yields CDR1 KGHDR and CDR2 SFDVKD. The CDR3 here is CATSDPTTGAKSYNEQFF. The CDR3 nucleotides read TGTGCCACCAGTGACCCCACCACAGGGGCCAAGTCCTACAATGAGCAGTTCTTC.

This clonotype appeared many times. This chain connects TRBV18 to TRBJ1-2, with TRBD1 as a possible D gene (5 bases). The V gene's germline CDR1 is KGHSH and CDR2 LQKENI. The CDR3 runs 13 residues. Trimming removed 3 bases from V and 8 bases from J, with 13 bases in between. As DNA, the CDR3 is TGTGCCAGCTCACCCACCCAGGGAAACGGCTACACCTTC. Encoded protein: CASSPTQGNGYTF.

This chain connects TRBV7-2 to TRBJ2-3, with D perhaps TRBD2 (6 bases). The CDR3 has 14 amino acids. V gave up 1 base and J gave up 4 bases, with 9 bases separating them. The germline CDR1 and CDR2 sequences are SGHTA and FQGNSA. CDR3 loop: CASSLDGDSDTQYF. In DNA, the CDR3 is TGTGCCAGCAGCTTAGACGGGGACTCAGATACGCAGTATTTT. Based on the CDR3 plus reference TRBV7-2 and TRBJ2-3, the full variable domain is GAGVSQSPSNKVTEKGKDVELRCDPISGHTALYWYRQSLGQGLEFLIYFQGNSAPDKSGLPSDRFSAERTGGSVSTLTIQRTQQEDSAVYLCASSLDGDSDTQYFGPGTRLTVL.

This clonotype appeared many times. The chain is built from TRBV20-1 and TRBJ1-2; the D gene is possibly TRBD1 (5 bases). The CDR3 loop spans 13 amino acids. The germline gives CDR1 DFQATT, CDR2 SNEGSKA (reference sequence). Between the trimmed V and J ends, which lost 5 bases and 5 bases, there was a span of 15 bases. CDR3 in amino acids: CSAGYGKGYGYTF. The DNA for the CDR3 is TGCAGTGCTGGGTACGGGAAGGGGTATGGCTACACCTTC.